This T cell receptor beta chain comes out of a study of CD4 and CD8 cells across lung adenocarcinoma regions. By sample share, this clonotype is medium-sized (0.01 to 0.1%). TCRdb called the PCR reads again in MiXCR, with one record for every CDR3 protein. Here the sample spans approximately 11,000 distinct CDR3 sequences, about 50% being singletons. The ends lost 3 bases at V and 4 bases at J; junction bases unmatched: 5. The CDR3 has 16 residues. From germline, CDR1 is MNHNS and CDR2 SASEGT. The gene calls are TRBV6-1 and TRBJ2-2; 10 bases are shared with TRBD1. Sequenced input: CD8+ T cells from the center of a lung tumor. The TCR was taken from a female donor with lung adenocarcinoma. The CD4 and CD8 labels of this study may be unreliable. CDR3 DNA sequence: TGTGCCAGCAGTGACCGGGACAGGGGTCGCACCGGGGAGCTGTTTTTT. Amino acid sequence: CASSDRDRGRTGELFF.